The clone carrying this T cell receptor (beta chain) was seen a handful of times. This record comes from a study of T-cell reconstitution after alpha-beta-depleted transplantation in children. TCRbeta library preparation incorporated unique molecular identifiers. One entry per CDR3 protein, called by TCRdb with MiXCR from the PCR reads. The sample includes about 610,000 distinct CDR3 sequences, approximately 10% of them seen just once. Trimming shortened V by 4 bases and J by 9 bases, and 19 bases separated the two germline ends. Germline lookup yields CDR1 SGHRS and CDR2 YFSETQ. The CDR3 is made up of 15 amino acids.

V usage is TRBV5-1 and J usage is TRBJ2-2; no definite D call. The specimen was PBMCs from the stem cell graft donor, collected from the stem cell graft. The clonotype originates from a human donor who donated a stem cell graft to a child with acute myeloid leukemia. In DNA form, the CDR3 reads TGCGCCAGCAGCCCGGTCGTGGGGTACGACCGGGAGCTGTTTTTT. It specifies CASSPVVGYDRELFF. Full variable domain (missing parts from reference TRBV5-1 and TRBJ2-2): KAGVTQTPRYLIKTRGQQVTLSCSPISGHRSVSWYQQTPGQGLQFLFEYFSETQRNKGNFPGRFSGRQFSNSRSEMNVSTLELGDSALYLCASSPVVGYDRELFFGEGSRLTVL.